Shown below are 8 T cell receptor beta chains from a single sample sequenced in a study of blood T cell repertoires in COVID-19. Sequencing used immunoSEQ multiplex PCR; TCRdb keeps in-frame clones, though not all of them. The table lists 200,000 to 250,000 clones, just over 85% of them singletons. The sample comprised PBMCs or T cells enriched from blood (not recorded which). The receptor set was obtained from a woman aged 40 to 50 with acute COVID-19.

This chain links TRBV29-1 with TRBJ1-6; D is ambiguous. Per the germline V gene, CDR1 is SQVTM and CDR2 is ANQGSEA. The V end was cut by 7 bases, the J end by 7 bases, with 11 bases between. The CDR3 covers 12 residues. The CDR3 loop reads CSGGFENSPLHF. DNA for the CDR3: TGCAGCGGAGGATTCGAAAATTCACCCCTCCACTTT.

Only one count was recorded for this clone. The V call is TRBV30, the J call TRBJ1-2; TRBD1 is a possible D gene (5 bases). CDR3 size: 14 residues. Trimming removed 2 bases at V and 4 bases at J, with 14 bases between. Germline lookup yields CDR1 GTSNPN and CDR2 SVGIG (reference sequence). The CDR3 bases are TGTGCCTGGAGTCCCGGGGGGGTCGGCTATGGCTACACCTTC. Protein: CAWSPGGVGYGYTF.

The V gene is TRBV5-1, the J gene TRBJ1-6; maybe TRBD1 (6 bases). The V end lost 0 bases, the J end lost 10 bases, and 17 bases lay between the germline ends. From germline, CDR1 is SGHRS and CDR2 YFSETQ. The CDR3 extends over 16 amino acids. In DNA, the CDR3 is TGCGCCAGCAGCTTGGCAACAGGGCTGGCAGACTCACCCCTCCACTTT. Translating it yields CASSLATGLADSPLHF.

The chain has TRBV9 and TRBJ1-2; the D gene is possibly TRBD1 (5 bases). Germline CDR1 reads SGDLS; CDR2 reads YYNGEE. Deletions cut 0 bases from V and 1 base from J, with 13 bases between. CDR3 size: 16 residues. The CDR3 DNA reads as TGTGCCAGCAGCGTAGCCTCGACAGTTTATAACTATGGCTACACCTTC. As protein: CASSVASTVYNYGYTF.

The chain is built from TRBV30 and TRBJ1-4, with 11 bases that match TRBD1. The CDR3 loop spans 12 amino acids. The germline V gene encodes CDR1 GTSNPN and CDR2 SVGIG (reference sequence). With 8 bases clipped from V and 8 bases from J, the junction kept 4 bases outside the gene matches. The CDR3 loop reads CALGQGAEKLFF. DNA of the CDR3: TGTGCCCTCGGACAGGGGGCGGAAAAACTGTTTTTT.

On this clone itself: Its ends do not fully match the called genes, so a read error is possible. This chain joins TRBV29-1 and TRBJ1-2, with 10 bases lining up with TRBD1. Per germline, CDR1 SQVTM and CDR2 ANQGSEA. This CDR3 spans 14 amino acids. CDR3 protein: CSVEGTGGPYGHTF. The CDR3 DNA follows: TGCAGCGTTGAAGGGACAGGGGGACCCTATGGCCACACCTTC. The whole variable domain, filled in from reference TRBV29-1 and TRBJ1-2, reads SAVISQKPSRDICQRGTSLTIQCQVDSQVTMMFWYRQQPGQSLTLIATANQGSEATYESGFVIDKFPISRPNLTFSTLTVSNMSPEDSSIYLCSVEGTGGPYGHTFGSGTRLTVV.

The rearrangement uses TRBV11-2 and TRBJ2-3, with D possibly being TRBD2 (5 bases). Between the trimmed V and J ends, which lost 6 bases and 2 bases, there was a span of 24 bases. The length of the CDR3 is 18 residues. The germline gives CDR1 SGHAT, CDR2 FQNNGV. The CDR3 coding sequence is TGTGCCAGCAGTTCCGGGCGATCGGGGAGTTTATCCACAGATACGCAGTATTTT. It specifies CASSSGRSGSLSTDTQYF.

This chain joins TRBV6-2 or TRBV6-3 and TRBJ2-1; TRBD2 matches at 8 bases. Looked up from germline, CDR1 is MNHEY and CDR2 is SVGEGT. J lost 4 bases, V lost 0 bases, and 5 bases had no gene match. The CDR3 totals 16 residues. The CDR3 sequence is CASSYSSGGAYNEQFF. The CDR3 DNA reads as TGTGCCAGCAGTTACTCTTCCGGGGGGGCATACAATGAGCAGTTCTTC.